Listed below are T cell receptor beta chains from one sample, sequenced in a study of CD8 T cells in Susac syndrome. TCRdb recomputed calls from the immunoSEQ multiplex PCR reads with MiXCR, one row per CDR3 protein. The sample lists 120,000 to 150,000 distinct CDR3 sequences, roughly 95% seen once, with under 0.095% in the top ten. Source material: CD4+ T cells from PBMCs. These receptors originate from a human donor in good health. Both conserved end residues are part of each CDR3. The D gene is left open where the match is weak. Only part of the rows carry a size: once, few, many, or a class if the clone is expanded.

len: 12
v_gene: TRBV23-1
abundance: NA
j_gene: TRBJ2-5
d_gene: NA
CDR3nt: TGCGCCAGCAGTGGGGGCGACGAGACCCAGTACTTC
CDR3aa: CASSGGDETQYF

len: 14
v_gene: TRBV2
abundance: NA
j_gene: TRBJ2-1
d_gene: TRBD2
CDR3nt: TGTGCCAGCAGTGAAGTAGCGGGAGTTGGTGAGCAGTTCTTC
CDR3aa: CASSEVAGVGEQFF

len: 15
v_gene: TRBV6-4
abundance: once
j_gene: TRBJ2-2
d_gene: TRBD2
CDR3nt: TGTGCCAGCAGAGTCCTAGCGGGCAACACCGGGGAGCTGTTTTTT
CDR3aa: CASRVLAGNTGELFF

len: 16
v_gene: TRBV30
abundance: NA
j_gene: TRBJ1-6
d_gene: TRBD1
CDR3nt: TGTGCCTGGAGTGCCGGGACAGGTCAACGAAATTCACCCCTCCACTTT
CDR3aa: CAWSAGTGQRNSPLHF

len: 13
v_gene: TRBV12-3/TRBV12-4
abundance: NA
j_gene: TRBJ2-7
d_gene: NA
CDR3nt: TGTGCCAGCAGTTTCCCAGACTCCTACGAGCAGTACTTC
CDR3aa: CASSFPDSYEQYF

len: 16
v_gene: TRBV23-1
abundance: NA
j_gene: TRBJ2-5
d_gene: TRBD2
CDR3nt: TGCGCCAGCAGTCGTTACGGGAGGGCGGGAGGGGAGACCCAGTACTTC
CDR3aa: CASSRYGRAGGETQYF

len: 16
v_gene: TRBV15
abundance: NA
j_gene: TRBJ2-4
d_gene: NA
CDR3nt: TGTGCCACCAGCAGAGGGGTTATCGGGGCCAAAAACATTCAGTACTTC
CDR3aa: CATSRGVIGAKNIQYF

len: 12
v_gene: TRBV3-1
abundance: NA
j_gene: TRBJ1-1
d_gene: NA
CDR3nt: TGTGCCAGCAGGAGGGAAGGCACTGAAGCTTTCTTT
CDR3aa: CASRREGTEAFF

len: 13
v_gene: TRBV6-1
abundance: NA
j_gene: TRBJ2-7
d_gene: TRBD1
CDR3nt: TGTGCCAGCAGGGGACAGGGCACCTACGAGCAGTACTTC
CDR3aa: CASRGQGTYEQYF

len: 12
v_gene: TRBV15
abundance: NA
j_gene: TRBJ2-7
d_gene: NA
CDR3nt: TGTGCCACCAGCAGAGGTTGGGAGGATCCGTACTTC
CDR3aa: CATSRGWEDPYF

len: 14
v_gene: TRBV10-3
abundance: few
j_gene: TRBJ1-4
d_gene: TRBD1
CDR3nt: TGTGCCATCAGTGAGGGCAGGGGGAATGAAAAACTGTTTTTT
CDR3aa: CAISEGRGNEKLFF

len: 16
v_gene: TRBV5-6
abundance: NA
j_gene: TRBJ2-3
d_gene: TRBD1
CDR3nt: TGTGCCAGCAGCTTGGAGGCAGGGGGCGATTGGGATACGCAGTATTTT
CDR3aa: CASSLEAGGDWDTQYF

len: 16
v_gene: TRBV5-1
abundance: NA
j_gene: TRBJ2-3
d_gene: TRBD1
CDR3nt: TGCGCCAGCAGCTCATTCCGGGACAGGGGACGGGATACGCAGTATTTT
CDR3aa: CASSSFRDRGRDTQYF

len: 17
v_gene: TRBV5-6
abundance: NA
j_gene: TRBJ2-3
d_gene: TRBD2
CDR3nt: TGTGCCAGCAGCTCCACCGGGACTAGCGGGAGGGCAGATACGCAGTATTTT
CDR3aa: CASSSTGTSGRADTQYF

len: 13
v_gene: TRBV6-4
abundance: NA
j_gene: TRBJ1-1
d_gene: NA
CDR3nt: TGTGCCAGCAGTGACCCAGCGGGGACTGAAGCTTTCTTT
CDR3aa: CASSDPAGTEAFF

len: 10
v_gene: TRBV20-1
abundance: NA
j_gene: TRBJ2-7
d_gene: NA
CDR3nt: TGCAGTGCAATTAAGCGTGAGCAGTACTTC
CDR3aa: CSAIKREQYF

len: 15
v_gene: TRBV18
abundance: NA
j_gene: TRBJ1-2
d_gene: NA
CDR3nt: TGTGCCAGCTCACCACCGGCCAGCCCCGCGGTTGGCTACACCTTC
CDR3aa: CASSPPASPAVGYTF

len: 15
v_gene: TRBV14
abundance: NA
j_gene: TRBJ2-2
d_gene: TRBD2
CDR3nt: TGTGCCAGTACCGGACTAGCGGGATTCACCGGGGAGCTGTTTTTT
CDR3aa: CASTGLAGFTGELFF

len: 13
v_gene: TRBV18
abundance: NA
j_gene: TRBJ1-5
d_gene: NA
CDR3nt: TGTGCCAGCTCACCGAACGGCAATCAGCCCCAGCATTTT
CDR3aa: CASSPNGNQPQHF

len: 16
v_gene: TRBV9
abundance: NA
j_gene: TRBJ2-3
d_gene: TRBD2
CDR3nt: TGTGCCAGCAGCGTAGAACCTAGCGGGAACACAGATACGCAGTATTTT
CDR3aa: CASSVEPSGNTDTQYF

len: 13
v_gene: TRBV27
abundance: NA
j_gene: TRBJ2-7
d_gene: NA
CDR3nt: TGTGCCAGTCCGATGGACAGCTTCTACGAGCAGTACTTC
CDR3aa: CASPMDSFYEQYF

len: 15
v_gene: TRBV5-1
abundance: NA
j_gene: TRBJ2-1
d_gene: NA
CDR3nt: TGCGCCAGCAGCTTGGACTCGACTAGAGACAATGAGCAGTTCTTC
CDR3aa: CASSLDSTRDNEQFF

len: 15
v_gene: TRBV27
abundance: few
j_gene: TRBJ2-1
d_gene: NA
CDR3nt: TGTGCCACACAGGAGGGGATTCTACCCTACAATGAGCAGTTCTTC
CDR3aa: CATQEGILPYNEQFF

len: 16
v_gene: TRBV7-2
abundance: NA
j_gene: TRBJ1-6
d_gene: NA
CDR3nt: TGTGCCAGCAGCCAAGGTCCAGGCTCCTATAATTCACCCCTCCACTTT
CDR3aa: CASSQGPGSYNSPLHF

len: 14
v_gene: TRBV30
abundance: NA
j_gene: TRBJ2-3
d_gene: NA
CDR3nt: TGTGCCTCCGAGGGGCTCCCAGGGCCAGATACGCAGTATTTT
CDR3aa: CASEGLPGPDTQYF

len: 18
v_gene: TRBV3-1
abundance: once
j_gene: TRBJ2-1
d_gene: TRBD1
CDR3nt: TGTGCCAGCAGCCTTTACTTATCCGGGACAGGGCTATACAATGAGCAGTTCTTC
CDR3aa: CASSLYLSGTGLYNEQFF

len: 13
v_gene: TRBV5-6
abundance: NA
j_gene: TRBJ2-2
d_gene: NA
CDR3nt: TGTGCCAGCAGCCCTACGTTCACCGGGGAGCTGTTTTTT
CDR3aa: CASSPTFTGELFF

len: 15
v_gene: TRBV5-4
abundance: NA
j_gene: TRBJ2-5
d_gene: NA
CDR3nt: TGTGCCAGCAGCTTGGTAGGCCGGATCCAAGAGACCCAGTACTTC
CDR3aa: CASSLVGRIQETQYF

len: 14
v_gene: TRBV9
abundance: NA
j_gene: TRBJ2-5
d_gene: TRBD1
CDR3nt: TGTGCCAGCAGCGCCAGGACAGGGATGGAGACCCAGTACTTC
CDR3aa: CASSARTGMETQYF

len: 15
v_gene: TRBV20-1
abundance: NA
j_gene: TRBJ2-3
d_gene: TRBD1
CDR3nt: TGCAGTGCTAGAGATGGACAGGGGGCCCCAGATACGCAGTATTTT
CDR3aa: CSARDGQGAPDTQYF

len: 14
v_gene: TRBV23-1
abundance: NA
j_gene: TRBJ2-1
d_gene: NA
CDR3nt: TGCGCCAGCTGGGGCGGGACGGACCCCAATGAGCAGTTCTTC
CDR3aa: CASWGGTDPNEQFF

len: 14
v_gene: TRBV27
abundance: NA
j_gene: TRBJ1-1
d_gene: NA
CDR3nt: TGTGCCAGCAGTTTGGCCGGGACTCCGACTGAAGCTTTCTTT
CDR3aa: CASSLAGTPTEAFF

len: 14
v_gene: TRBV20-1
abundance: NA
j_gene: TRBJ2-1
d_gene: NA
CDR3nt: TGCAGTGCGAAGGGACAAAACTCCTACAATGAGCAGTTCTTC
CDR3aa: CSAKGQNSYNEQFF

len: 13
v_gene: TRBV20-1
abundance: NA
j_gene: TRBJ1-1
d_gene: NA
CDR3nt: TGCAGTGCTAGACAGGGAGGGAGCACTGAAGCTTTCTTT
CDR3aa: CSARQGGSTEAFF

len: 15
v_gene: TRBV28
abundance: NA
j_gene: TRBJ2-7
d_gene: TRBD1
CDR3nt: TGTGCCAGCTTGAGAGGGGGCAGGGCCTCCTACGAGCAGTACTTC
CDR3aa: CASLRGGRASYEQYF

len: 14
v_gene: TRBV7-8
abundance: NA
j_gene: TRBJ1-1
d_gene: NA
CDR3nt: TGTGCCAGCAGCCATCCGAGGGGGGCCACTGAAGCTTTCTTT
CDR3aa: CASSHPRGATEAFF

len: 11
v_gene: TRBV29-1
abundance: NA
j_gene: TRBJ2-1
d_gene: TRBD1
CDR3nt: TGCAGCCTGGGACAGCTGAATGAGCAGTTCTTC
CDR3aa: CSLGQLNEQFF

len: 15
v_gene: TRBV28
abundance: NA
j_gene: TRBJ1-5
d_gene: NA
CDR3nt: TGTGCCAGCAGTTTACAGACAGGCGTAATTCGGCCCCAGCATTTT
CDR3aa: CASSLQTGVIRPQHF

len: 14
v_gene: TRBV20-1
abundance: NA
j_gene: TRBJ2-5
d_gene: TRBD2
CDR3nt: TGCAGTGCCCCCGCAGCGGGAGGGCCAGAGACCCAGTACTTC
CDR3aa: CSAPAAGGPETQYF

len: 13
v_gene: TRBV12-3/TRBV12-4
abundance: NA
j_gene: TRBJ2-7
d_gene: NA
CDR3nt: TGTGCCAGCAGTGCATACCAGGGGTACGAGCAGTACTTC
CDR3aa: CASSAYQGYEQYF

len: 15
v_gene: TRBV7-2
abundance: NA
j_gene: TRBJ1-2
d_gene: NA
CDR3nt: TGTGCCAGCAGCCCCCTGCTAGGTGGGCCGACTGGCTACACCTTC
CDR3aa: CASSPLLGGPTGYTF

len: 16
v_gene: TRBV12-3/TRBV12-4
abundance: NA
j_gene: TRBJ2-1
d_gene: TRBD1
CDR3nt: TGTGCCAGCAGTCGGGACAGGGCAAGCTCCTACAATGAGCAGTTCTTC
CDR3aa: CASSRDRASSYNEQFF

len: 14
v_gene: TRBV19
abundance: NA
j_gene: TRBJ2-7
d_gene: NA
CDR3nt: TGTGCCAGTAGTAGCGAGGGGAGCACCTACGAGCAGTACTTC
CDR3aa: CASSSEGSTYEQYF

len: 17
v_gene: TRBV20-1
abundance: NA
j_gene: TRBJ1-4
d_gene: TRBD1
CDR3nt: TGCAGTGCTCGGCCGACCTCCGGACAGGGTATAGGTGAAAAACTGTTTTTT
CDR3aa: CSARPTSGQGIGEKLFF

len: 13
v_gene: TRBV7-3
abundance: NA
j_gene: TRBJ2-7
d_gene: NA
CDR3nt: TGTGCCAGCAGCTTACCGGGGGCTAACGAGCAGTACTTC
CDR3aa: CASSLPGANEQYF

len: 14
v_gene: TRBV2
abundance: NA
j_gene: TRBJ2-4
d_gene: NA
CDR3nt: TGTGCCAGCAGTGAAGGGGGCGCGGATAACATTCAGTACTTC
CDR3aa: CASSEGGADNIQYF

len: 14
v_gene: TRBV9
abundance: NA
j_gene: TRBJ2-1
d_gene: TRBD1
CDR3nt: TGTGCCAGCAGCTTCGGACAGGGAAAGGGTGAGCAGTTCTTC
CDR3aa: CASSFGQGKGEQFF

len: 14
v_gene: TRBV12-3/TRBV12-4
abundance: NA
j_gene: TRBJ1-5
d_gene: NA
CDR3nt: TGTGCCAGCAGTTTCTCCGGGTCCGGACAGCCCCAGCATTTT
CDR3aa: CASSFSGSGQPQHF

len: 13
v_gene: TRBV19
abundance: NA
j_gene: TRBJ2-4
d_gene: NA
CDR3nt: TGTGCCAGTAGTTCTCAACGAGGGGACATTCAGTACTTC
CDR3aa: CASSSQRGDIQYF

len: 13
v_gene: TRBV3-1
abundance: NA
j_gene: TRBJ1-2
d_gene: NA
CDR3nt: TGTGCCAGCAGTGTCGGATTGAACTATGGCTACACCTTC
CDR3aa: CASSVGLNYGYTF

len: 14
v_gene: TRBV6-2/TRBV6-3
abundance: NA
j_gene: TRBJ2-7
d_gene: TRBD2
CDR3nt: TGTGCCAGCAGCAGGGCGGGAGCTGGCTACGAGCAGTACTTC
CDR3aa: CASSRAGAGYEQYF

len: 13
v_gene: TRBV28
abundance: NA
j_gene: TRBJ2-3
d_gene: NA
CDR3nt: TGTGCCAGCACCCCGGTGGGCACAGATACGCAGTATTTT
CDR3aa: CASTPVGTDTQYF

len: 18
v_gene: TRBV5-1
abundance: once
j_gene: TRBJ2-6
d_gene: NA
CDR3nt: TGCGCCAGCAGCTTGGTCGGAGTACTAAGCTCTGGGGCCAACGTCCTGACTTTC
CDR3aa: CASSLVGVLSSGANVLTF

len: 14
v_gene: TRBV2
abundance: NA
j_gene: TRBJ1-2
d_gene: NA
CDR3nt: TGTGCCAGCTCCCCGGGGGGCGGTAACTATGGCTACACCTTC
CDR3aa: CASSPGGGNYGYTF